The rows below give T cell receptor beta chains drawn from one sample of a study of CD8 T cells in ankylosing spondylitis. TCRdb re-called the 5' RACE reads through MiXCR, storing one row per CDR3 protein. The sample carries hundreds of thousands of distinct CDR3 sequences, roughly 32% recorded once. Sequencing was performed on blood, either unsorted or a sorted T cell fraction (not recorded which). These TCRs come from a male donor with ankylosing spondylitis or in good health (not recorded which). The CDR3 runs from the conserved cysteine through the conserved F or W. The order of the fields is CDR3 protein, CDR3 DNA, clone size, J gene, D gene, V gene. D genes are given only for firm matches. Expanded clones are given a class, and other clones once, few, many or no size at all.

CASSETLNLWETQYF | TGTGCCAGCAGTGAAACGCTTAATCTCTGGGAGACCCAGTACTTC | NA | TRBJ2-5 | NA | TRBV12-3/TRBV12-4
CASSQGLASDTQYF | TGTGCCAGCAGCCAAGGACTAGCTTCGGATACGCAGTATTTT | NA | TRBJ2-3 | TRBD2 | TRBV3-1
CASNSRTSGAYEQYF | TGTGCCAGCAACTCAAGGACTAGCGGGGCCTACGAGCAGTACTTC | NA | TRBJ2-7 | TRBD2 | TRBV2
CASSPRWPAYEQYF | TGTGCCAGCAGTCCCCGGTGGCCAGCCTACGAGCAGTACTTC | NA | TRBJ2-7 | NA | TRBV27
CSVASGTGHGYTF | TGCAGCGTCGCATCCGGGACAGGGCATGGCTACACCTTC | few | TRBJ1-2 | TRBD1 | TRBV29-1
CASSPTGVGTTNEKLFF | TGCGCCAGCAGCCCGACAGGGGTTGGAACAACTAATGAAAAACTGTTTTTT | NA | TRBJ1-4 | TRBD1 | TRBV4-1
CSARVVGAPNQPQHF | TGCAGTGCTAGAGTTGTAGGGGCGCCCAATCAGCCCCAGCATTTT | NA | TRBJ1-5 | NA | TRBV20-1
CASRSGHSSYEQYF | TGTGCCAGCAGATCGGGACATAGTTCCTACGAGCAGTACTTC | NA | TRBJ2-7 | NA | TRBV12-3/TRBV12-4
CAGGPSNQPQHF | TGTGCCGGGGGACCTAGCAATCAGCCCCAGCATTTT | NA | TRBJ1-5 | NA | TRBV28
CATSRAAGDYNEQFF | TGTGCCACCAGCAGAGCCGCGGGGGATTACAATGAGCAGTTCTTC | NA | TRBJ2-1 | TRBD2 | TRBV15
CAIRDTSYEQYF | TGTGCCATCAGGGACACCTCCTACGAGCAGTACTTC | few | TRBJ2-7 | NA | TRBV10-3
CSATRQGTEAFF | TGCAGTGCTACCCGACAGGGGACTGAAGCTTTCTTT | many | TRBJ1-1 | TRBD1 | TRBV20-1
CASSRRLSTDTQYF | TGCGCCAGCAGTAGGCGGTTAAGCACAGATACGCAGTATTTT | few | TRBJ2-3 | NA | TRBV10-1
CAISESGPGFDQPQHF | TGTGCCATCAGTGAGTCGGGACCGGGGTTCGATCAGCCCCAGCATTTT | NA | TRBJ1-5 | NA | TRBV10-3
CASSLVTTDTQYF | TGTGCCAGCAGCTTGGTGACCACAGATACGCAGTATTTT | NA | TRBJ2-3 | NA | TRBV5-5
CASSYAGTEAGELFF | TGTGCCAGCAGTTACGCCGGGACTGAAGCCGGGGAGCTGTTTTTT | few | TRBJ2-2 | NA | TRBV6-5
CASRGDDYQPQHF | TGCGCCAGCAGGGGAGATGATTATCAGCCCCAGCATTTT | few | TRBJ1-5 | NA | TRBV5-1
CSVQGHRGITGELFF | TGCAGCGTTCAGGGCCACAGGGGGATCACCGGGGAGCTGTTTTTT | NA | TRBJ2-2 | TRBD1 | TRBV29-1
CASSSSPQGRDEKLFF | TGTGCCAGCAGCTCAAGCCCACAGGGGCGGGATGAAAAACTGTTTTTT | NA | TRBJ1-4 | TRBD1 | TRBV7-9
CAISLGGPIDTQYF | TGTGCCATCAGTTTGGGGGGGCCAATAGATACGCAGTATTTT | few | TRBJ2-3 | NA | TRBV10-3
CASSFDRSYNEQFF | TGTGCCAGCAGCTTTGACAGATCCTACAATGAGCAGTTCTTC | few | TRBJ2-1 | NA | TRBV11-1
CASSRTNNEQFF | TGTGCCAGCAGCCGTACGAACAATGAGCAGTTCTTC | few | TRBJ2-1 | NA | TRBV3-1
CASSLITPDIPGELFF | TGTGCCAGCAGTCTTATCACCCCGGACATCCCCGGGGAGCTGTTTTTT | NA | TRBJ2-2 | NA | TRBV12-3/TRBV12-4
CASSPSLVTQETQYF | TGTGCCAGCAGCCCGAGTCTCGTGACCCAAGAGACCCAGTACTTC | NA | TRBJ2-5 | NA | TRBV7-8
CATIPTLGYTEAFF | TGTGCCACCATCCCCACACTAGGCTACACTGAAGCTTTCTTT | few | TRBJ1-1 | NA | TRBV10-3
CSARGQGLGGELFF | TGCAGTGCTAGAGGGCAGGGATTGGGCGGGGAGCTGTTTTTT | NA | TRBJ2-2 | NA | TRBV20-1
CASRAGGHYEQYF | TGCGCCAGCAGGGCAGGGGGCCACTACGAGCAGTACTTC | NA | TRBJ2-7 | TRBD1 | TRBV5-1
CASSYSDRGVGKLFF | TGTGCCAGCAGTTACTCGGACAGGGGAGTGGGAAAACTGTTTTTT | few | TRBJ1-4 | TRBD1 | TRBV6-5